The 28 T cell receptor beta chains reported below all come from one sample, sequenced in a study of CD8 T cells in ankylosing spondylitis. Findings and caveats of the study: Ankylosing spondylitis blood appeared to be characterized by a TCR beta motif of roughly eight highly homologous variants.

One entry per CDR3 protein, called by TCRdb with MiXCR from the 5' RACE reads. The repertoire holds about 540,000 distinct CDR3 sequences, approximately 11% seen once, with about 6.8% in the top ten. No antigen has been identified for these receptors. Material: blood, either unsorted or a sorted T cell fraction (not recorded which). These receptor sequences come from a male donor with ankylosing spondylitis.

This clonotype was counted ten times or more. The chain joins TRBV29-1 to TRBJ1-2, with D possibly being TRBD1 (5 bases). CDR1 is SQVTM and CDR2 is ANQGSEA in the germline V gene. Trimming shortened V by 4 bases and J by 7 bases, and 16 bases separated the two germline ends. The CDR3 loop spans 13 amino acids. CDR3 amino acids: CSVGRDPGTGYTF. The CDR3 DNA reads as TGCAGCGTTGGACGGGACCCCGGGACTGGCTACACCTTC.

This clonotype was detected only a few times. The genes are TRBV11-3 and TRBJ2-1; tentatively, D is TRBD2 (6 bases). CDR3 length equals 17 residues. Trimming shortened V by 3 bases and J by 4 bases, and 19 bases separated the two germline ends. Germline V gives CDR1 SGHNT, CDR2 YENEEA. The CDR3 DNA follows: TGTGCCAGCAGCTTGGGGGGTCGGGGCTTACATTACAATGAGCAGTTCTTC. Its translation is CASSLGGRGLHYNEQFF. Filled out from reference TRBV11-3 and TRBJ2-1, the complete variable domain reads EAGVVQSPRYKIIEKKQPVAFWCNPISGHNTLYWYLQNLGQGPELLIRYENEEAVDDSQLPKDRFSAERLKGVDSTLKIQPAELGDSAVYLCASSLGGRGLHYNEQFFGPGTRLTVL.

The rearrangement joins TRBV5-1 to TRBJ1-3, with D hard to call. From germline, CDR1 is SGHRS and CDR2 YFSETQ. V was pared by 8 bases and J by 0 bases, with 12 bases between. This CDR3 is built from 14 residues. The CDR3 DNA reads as TGCGCCAGTTCCAACTACAGCTCTGGAAACACCATATATTTT. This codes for CASSNYSSGNTIYF.

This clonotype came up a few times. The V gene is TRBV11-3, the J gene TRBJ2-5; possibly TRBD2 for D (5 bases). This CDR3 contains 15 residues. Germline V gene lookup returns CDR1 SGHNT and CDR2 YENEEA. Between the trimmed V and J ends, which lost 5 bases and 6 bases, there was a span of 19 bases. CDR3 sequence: CASSNGPARGQTQYF. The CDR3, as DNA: TGTGCCAGCAGCAACGGGCCAGCGCGAGGGCAGACCCAGTACTTC.

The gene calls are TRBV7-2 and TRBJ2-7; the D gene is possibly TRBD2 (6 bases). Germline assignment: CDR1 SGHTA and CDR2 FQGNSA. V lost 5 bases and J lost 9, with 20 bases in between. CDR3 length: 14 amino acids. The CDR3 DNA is TGTGCCAGCAGCGCCCAGGGAGGCCCTTCGACGCAGTACTTC. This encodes CASSAQGGPSTQYF. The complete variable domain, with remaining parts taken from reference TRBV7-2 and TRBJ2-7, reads GAGVSQSPSNKVTEKGKDVELRCDPISGHTALYWYRQSLGQGLEFLIYFQGNSAPDKSGLPSDRFSAERTGGSVSTLTIQRTQQEDSAVYLCASSAQGGPSTQYFGPGTRLTVT.

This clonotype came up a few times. Written as DNA, the CDR3 is TGTGCCAGCAGCCAAGGTCCCTCTTCTAACTATGGCTACACCTTC. Amino acid sequence: CASSQGPSSNYGYTF. V usage is TRBV3-1 and J usage is TRBJ1-2; D remains ambiguous. The CDR3 spans 15 residues. Trimming pared 1 base from V and 0 bases from J, leaving 9 bases between. Germline CDR1 and CDR2: LGHDT and YNNKEL (reference sequence).

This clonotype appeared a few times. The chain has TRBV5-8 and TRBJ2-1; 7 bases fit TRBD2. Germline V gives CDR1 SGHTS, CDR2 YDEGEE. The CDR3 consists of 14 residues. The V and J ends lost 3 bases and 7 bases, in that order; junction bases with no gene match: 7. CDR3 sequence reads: CASSSLGGLNEQFF. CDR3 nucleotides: TGTGCCAGCAGCTCTCTGGGAGGGCTAAATGAGCAGTTCTTC.

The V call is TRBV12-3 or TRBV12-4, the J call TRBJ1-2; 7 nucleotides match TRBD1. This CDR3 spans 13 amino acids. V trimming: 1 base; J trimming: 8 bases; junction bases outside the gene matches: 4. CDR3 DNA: TGTGCCAGCAGTTTAGGGGGACAGCAGGGCTACACCTTC. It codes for CASSLGGQQGYTF.

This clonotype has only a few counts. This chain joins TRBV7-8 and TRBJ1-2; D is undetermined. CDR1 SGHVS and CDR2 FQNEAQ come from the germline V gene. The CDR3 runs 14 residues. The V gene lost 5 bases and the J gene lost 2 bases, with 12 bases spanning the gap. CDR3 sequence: CASSPIRQNYGYTF. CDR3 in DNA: TGTGCCAGCAGCCCCATTAGACAAAACTATGGCTACACCTTC.

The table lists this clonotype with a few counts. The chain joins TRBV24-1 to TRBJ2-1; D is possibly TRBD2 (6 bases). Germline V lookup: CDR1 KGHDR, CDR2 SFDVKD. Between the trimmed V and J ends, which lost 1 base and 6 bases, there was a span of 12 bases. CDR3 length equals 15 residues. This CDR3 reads CATSDLGEAVNEQFF. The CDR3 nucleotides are TGTGCCACCAGTGATTTAGGGGAGGCGGTCAATGAGCAGTTCTTC.

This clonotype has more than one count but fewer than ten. CDR3 bases: TGTGCCACCAGCAGAAAATTACAGGGGCCGTATGGCTACACCTTC. This encodes CATSRKLQGPYGYTF. The chain couples TRBV15 to TRBJ1-2; TRBD1 agrees at 7 bases. The CDR3 is 15 amino acids. Germline V gene sequence: CDR1 LNHNV, CDR2 YYDKDF (reference sequence). J gave up 5 bases and V 2 bases, and 8 bases lay outside the gene matches.

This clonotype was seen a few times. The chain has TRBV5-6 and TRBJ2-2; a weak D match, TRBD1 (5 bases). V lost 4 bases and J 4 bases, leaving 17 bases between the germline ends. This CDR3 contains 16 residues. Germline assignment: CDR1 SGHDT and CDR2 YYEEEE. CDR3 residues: CASSPQVAGPTGELFF. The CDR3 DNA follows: TGTGCCAGCAGCCCCCAGGTGGCAGGGCCCACCGGGGAGCTGTTTTTT.

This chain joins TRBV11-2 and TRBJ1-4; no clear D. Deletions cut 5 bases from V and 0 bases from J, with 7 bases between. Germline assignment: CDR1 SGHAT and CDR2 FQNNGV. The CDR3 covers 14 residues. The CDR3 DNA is TGTGCCAGCAGCCCTCCCCCAACTAATGAAAAACTGTTTTTT. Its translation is CASSPPPTNEKLFF. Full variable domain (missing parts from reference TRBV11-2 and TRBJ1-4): EAGVAQSPRYKIIEKRQSVAFWCNPISGHATLYWYQQILGQGPKLLIQFQNNGVVDDSQLPKDRFSAERLKGVDSTLKIQPAKLEDSAVYLCASSPPPTNEKLFFGSGTQLSVL.

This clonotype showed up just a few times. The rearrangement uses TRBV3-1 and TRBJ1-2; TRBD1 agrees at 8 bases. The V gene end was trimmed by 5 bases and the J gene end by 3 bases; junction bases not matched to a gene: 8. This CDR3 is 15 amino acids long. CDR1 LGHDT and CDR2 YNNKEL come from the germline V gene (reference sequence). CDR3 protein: CASSVAGQEYYGYTF. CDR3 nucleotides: TGTGCCAGCAGCGTGGCGGGACAGGAGTACTATGGCTACACCTTC.

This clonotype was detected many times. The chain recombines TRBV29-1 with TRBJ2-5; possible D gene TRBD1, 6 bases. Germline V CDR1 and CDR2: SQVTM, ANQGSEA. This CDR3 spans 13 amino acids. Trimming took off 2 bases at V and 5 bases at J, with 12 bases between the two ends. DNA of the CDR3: TGCAGCGTTGAAAAACAGGGTAGGGAGACCCAGTACTTC. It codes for CSVEKQGRETQYF.

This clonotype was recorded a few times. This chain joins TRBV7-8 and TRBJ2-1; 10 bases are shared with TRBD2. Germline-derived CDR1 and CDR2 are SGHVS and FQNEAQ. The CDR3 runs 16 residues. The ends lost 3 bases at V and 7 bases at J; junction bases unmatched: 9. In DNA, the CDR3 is TGTGCCAGCAGCTTTTCGCCTAGCGGGAGTGGAAATGAGCAGTTCTTC. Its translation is CASSFSPSGSGNEQFF.

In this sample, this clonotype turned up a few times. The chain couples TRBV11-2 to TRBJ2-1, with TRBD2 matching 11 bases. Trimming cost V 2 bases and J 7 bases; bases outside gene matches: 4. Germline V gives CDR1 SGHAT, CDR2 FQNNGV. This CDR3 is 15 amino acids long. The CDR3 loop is CASSLTGLAENEQFF. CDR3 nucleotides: TGTGCCAGCAGCTTAACGGGACTAGCGGAAAATGAGCAGTTCTTC. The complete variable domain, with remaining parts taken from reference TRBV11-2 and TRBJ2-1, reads EAGVAQSPRYKIIEKRQSVAFWCNPISGHATLYWYQQILGQGPKLLIQFQNNGVVDDSQLPKDRFSAERLKGVDSTLKIQPAKLEDSAVYLCASSLTGLAENEQFFGPGTRLTVL.

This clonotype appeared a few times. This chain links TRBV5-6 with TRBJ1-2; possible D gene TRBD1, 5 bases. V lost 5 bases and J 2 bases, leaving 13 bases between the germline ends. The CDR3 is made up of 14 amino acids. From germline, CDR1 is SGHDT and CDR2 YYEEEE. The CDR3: CASRWGTGNYGYTF. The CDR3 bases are TGTGCCAGCAGATGGGGGACGGGGAACTATGGCTACACCTTC. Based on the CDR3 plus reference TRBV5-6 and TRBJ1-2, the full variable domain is DAGVTQSPTHLIKTRGQQVTLRCSPKSGHDTVSWYQQALGQGPQFIFQYYEEEERQRGNFPDRFSGHQFPNYSSELNVNALLLGDSALYLCASRWGTGNYGYTFGSGTRLTVV.

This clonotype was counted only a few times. The chain's CDR3 is CASSLGGPLAGGVNEQFF. CDR3 nucleotides: TGCGCCAGCAGCTTGGGAGGGCCCCTAGCGGGAGGGGTCAATGAGCAGTTCTTC. V is TRBV5-1 and J is TRBJ2-1; 12 nucleotides align to TRBD2. Germline trimming cut 0 bases from V and 6 bases from J; bases unmatched to any gene: 10. The CDR3 length is 18 residues. Germline-derived CDR1 and CDR2 are SGHRS and YFSETQ.

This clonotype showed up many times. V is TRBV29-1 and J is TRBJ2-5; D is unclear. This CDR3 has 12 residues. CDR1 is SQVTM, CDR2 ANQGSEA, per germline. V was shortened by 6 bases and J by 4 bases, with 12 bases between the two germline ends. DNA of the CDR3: TGCAGCGTCGGTGAGCTATCAGAGACCCAGTACTTC. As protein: CSVGELSETQYF.

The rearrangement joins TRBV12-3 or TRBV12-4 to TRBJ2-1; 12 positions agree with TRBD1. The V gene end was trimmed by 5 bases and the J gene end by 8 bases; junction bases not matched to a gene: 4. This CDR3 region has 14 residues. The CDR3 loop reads CASSMGQGAYEQFF. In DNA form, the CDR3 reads TGTGCCAGCAGTATGGGACAGGGGGCATATGAGCAGTTCTTC.

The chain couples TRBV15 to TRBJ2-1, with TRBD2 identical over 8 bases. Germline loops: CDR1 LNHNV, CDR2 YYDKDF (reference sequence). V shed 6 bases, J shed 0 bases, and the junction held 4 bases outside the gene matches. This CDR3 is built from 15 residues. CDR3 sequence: CATRMSGSSYNEQFF. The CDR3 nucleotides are TGTGCCACCAGAATGAGCGGGAGCTCCTACAATGAGCAGTTCTTC.

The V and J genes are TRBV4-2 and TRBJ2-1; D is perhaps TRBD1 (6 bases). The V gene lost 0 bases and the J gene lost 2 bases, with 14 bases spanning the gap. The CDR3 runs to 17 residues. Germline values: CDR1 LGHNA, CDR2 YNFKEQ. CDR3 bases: TGTGCCAGCAGCCAAGAGAGAATGGGGGCGGCCTACAATGAGCAGTTCTTC. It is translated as CASSQERMGAAYNEQFF.

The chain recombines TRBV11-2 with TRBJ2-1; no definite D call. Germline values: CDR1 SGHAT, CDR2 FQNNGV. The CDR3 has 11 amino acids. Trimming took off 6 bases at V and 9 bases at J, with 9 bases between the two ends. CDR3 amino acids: CASSNKVEQFF. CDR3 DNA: TGTGCCAGCAGTAACAAGGTTGAGCAGTTCTTC.

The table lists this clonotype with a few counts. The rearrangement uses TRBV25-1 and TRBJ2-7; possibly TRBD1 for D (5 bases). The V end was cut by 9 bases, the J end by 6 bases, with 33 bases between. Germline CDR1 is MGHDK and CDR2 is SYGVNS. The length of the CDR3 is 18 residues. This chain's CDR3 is CARPEWAGCPHRNCEQYF. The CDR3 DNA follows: TGTGCCAGGCCCGAGTGGGCAGGGTGTCCGCATCGGAACTGCGAGCAGTACTTC.

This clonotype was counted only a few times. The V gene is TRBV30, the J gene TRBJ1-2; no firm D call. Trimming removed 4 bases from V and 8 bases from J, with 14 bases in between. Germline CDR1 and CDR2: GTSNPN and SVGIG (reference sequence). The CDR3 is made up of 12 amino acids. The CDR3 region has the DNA TGTGCCTGGACCCACGGGCCATGGGGCTACACCTTC. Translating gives CAWTHGPWGYTF.

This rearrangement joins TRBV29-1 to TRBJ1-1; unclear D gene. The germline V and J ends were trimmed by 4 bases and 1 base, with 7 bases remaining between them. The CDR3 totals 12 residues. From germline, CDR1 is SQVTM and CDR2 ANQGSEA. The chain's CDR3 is CSVGRPNTEAFF. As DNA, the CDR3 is TGCAGCGTTGGACGGCCGAACACTGAAGCTTTCTTT. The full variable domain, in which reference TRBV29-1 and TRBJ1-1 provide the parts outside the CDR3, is SAVISQKPSRDICQRGTSLTIQCQVDSQVTMMFWYRQQPGQSLTLIATANQGSEATYESGFVIDKFPISRPNLTFSTLTVSNMSPEDSSIYLCSVGRPNTEAFFGQGTRLTVV.

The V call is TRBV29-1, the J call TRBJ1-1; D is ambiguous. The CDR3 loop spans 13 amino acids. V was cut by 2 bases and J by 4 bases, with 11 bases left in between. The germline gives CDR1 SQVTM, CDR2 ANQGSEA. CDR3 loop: CSVEPAWGTEAFF. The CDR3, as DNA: TGCAGCGTTGAACCCGCTTGGGGCACTGAAGCTTTCTTT.